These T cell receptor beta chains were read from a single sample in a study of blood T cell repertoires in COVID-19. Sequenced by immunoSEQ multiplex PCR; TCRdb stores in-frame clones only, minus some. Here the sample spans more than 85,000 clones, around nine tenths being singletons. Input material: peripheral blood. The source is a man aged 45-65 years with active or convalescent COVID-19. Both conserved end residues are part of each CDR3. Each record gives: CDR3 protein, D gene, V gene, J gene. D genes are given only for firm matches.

CASSPYTMGLGETQYF	.	TRBV6-2/TRBV6-3	TRBJ2-5
CSVGPGFTDTQYF	.	TRBV29-1	TRBJ2-3
CASSDGLGAVSSEAFF	.	TRBV19	TRBJ1-1
CASSPSSRRTVSGNTIYF	.	TRBV9	TRBJ1-3
CASGNAGLEYTQYF	TRBD2	TRBV11-2	TRBJ2-3
CASRLRQGAYNTGELFF	TRBD1	TRBV25-1	TRBJ2-2
CASSRTEDQPQHF	.	TRBV5-8	TRBJ1-5
CASSSTPGQGYNEQFF	TRBD1	TRBV5-1	TRBJ2-1
CASQGVRPTDTQYF	.	TRBV19	TRBJ2-3
CASSEQTATDTQYF	.	TRBV6-1	TRBJ2-3
CASSLGGSFADTQYF	.	TRBV28	TRBJ2-3
CASSRDSQETQYF	TRBD1	TRBV6-4	TRBJ2-5
CASRERSTEAFF	.	TRBV28	TRBJ1-1
CAWGDPGFEGAFF	.	TRBV30	TRBJ1-1
CASSPLAGAYNEQFF	.	TRBV18	TRBJ2-1
CASSIPIGANGANVLTF	.	TRBV19	TRBJ2-6
CASSPGTASAANVLTF	TRBD1	TRBV28	TRBJ2-6
CASRDQGAGGYTF	TRBD1	TRBV2	TRBJ1-2
CASSLRQGGANTEAFF	TRBD1	TRBV11-2	TRBJ1-1
CASRQWDSSGNTIYF	TRBD1	TRBV7-2	TRBJ1-3
CASSSQGTSGNEQFF	.	TRBV5-1	TRBJ2-1
CASSPTSGGASNEQFF	TRBD2	TRBV19	TRBJ2-1
CARSLAPSEPGGTGGELFF	TRBD2	TRBV5-3	TRBJ2-2
CASSQEETGLYEQYF	TRBD1	TRBV3-1/TRBV3-2	TRBJ2-7
CASSFPAGGFSTNEKLFF	TRBD1	TRBV7-9	TRBJ1-4
CASTNLNTEAFF	.	TRBV12-3/TRBV12-4	TRBJ1-1
CASSPRDTGELFF	.	TRBV7-9	TRBJ2-2
CASSPPIGGRNTIYF	TRBD1	TRBV18	TRBJ1-3
CASSLRTARGYGYTF	.	TRBV3-1/TRBV3-2	TRBJ1-2
CASSPGALNTEAFF	.	TRBV18	TRBJ1-1
CASNISPSPGGNTIYF	.	TRBV2	TRBJ1-3
CASSLALTSGARQQFF	TRBD2	TRBV7-2	TRBJ2-1
CASSPPGSGGAVEQFF	TRBD2	TRBV4-2	TRBJ2-1
CASRRRVLQETQYF	.	TRBV27	TRBJ2-5
CASSQEAAGSSPQYF	TRBD2	TRBV3-1/TRBV3-2	TRBJ2-5
CASSPGTGSFGYTF	TRBD1	TRBV7-9	TRBJ1-2
CASSKIVNEKLFF	.	TRBV4-1	TRBJ1-4
CASSLAHSSGANVLTF	.	TRBV7-9	TRBJ2-6
CASSRTSGHTDTQYF	TRBD2	TRBV6-5	TRBJ2-3
CASKAGAATDTQYF	TRBD2	TRBV6-5	TRBJ2-3
CASSLGRRGYQETQYF	TRBD2	TRBV7-6	TRBJ2-5
CAGGADSYEQYF	.	TRBV30	TRBJ2-7
CASSQGAGGRQETQYF	TRBD2	TRBV4-2	TRBJ2-5
CASDWTENTEAFF	.	TRBV24-1	TRBJ1-1
CASSTSGTGWYNEQFF	TRBD1	TRBV9	TRBJ2-1
CASSSSRVPFRTDTQYF	.	TRBV6-4	TRBJ2-3
CATSDPGQVTDTQYF	TRBD1	TRBV24-1	TRBJ2-3
CASSQDLWGEGNQPQHF	.	TRBV4-1	TRBJ1-5
CASSIAGFGNTIYF	.	TRBV19	TRBJ1-3
CASSLQYEQYF	.	TRBV28	TRBJ2-7
CASSFQGLNQPQHF	.	TRBV5-5	TRBJ1-5
CASSQEGHLLRTDTQYF	.	TRBV4-3	TRBJ2-3
CASTRGVESSYNEQFF	.	TRBV18	TRBJ2-1
CASSQETGAGGPGELFF	TRBD2	TRBV4-3	TRBJ2-2
CASSLGDFGRSYNSPLHF	.	TRBV5-1	TRBJ1-6
CASSSTGGYSPLHF	TRBD1	TRBV6-6	TRBJ1-6
CASRRGGQPQHF	.	TRBV28	TRBJ1-5
CASSILTVPNTEAFF	.	TRBV19	TRBJ1-1
CASSLSGGRTDTQYF	TRBD2	TRBV5-4	TRBJ2-3
CASSPGGDEQFF	.	TRBV5-6	TRBJ2-1